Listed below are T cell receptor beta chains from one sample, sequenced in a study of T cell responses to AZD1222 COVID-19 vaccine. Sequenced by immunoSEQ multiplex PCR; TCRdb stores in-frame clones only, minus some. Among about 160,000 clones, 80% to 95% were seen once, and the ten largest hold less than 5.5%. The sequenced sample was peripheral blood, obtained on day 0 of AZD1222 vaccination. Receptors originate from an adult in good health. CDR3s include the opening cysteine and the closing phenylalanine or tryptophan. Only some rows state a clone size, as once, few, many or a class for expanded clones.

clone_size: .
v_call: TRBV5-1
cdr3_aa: CASSFEGGDTVYF

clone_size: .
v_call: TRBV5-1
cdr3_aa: CASIPTPGGRHEQYF

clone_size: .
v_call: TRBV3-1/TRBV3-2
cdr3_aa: CASSQVGSTTYEQYF

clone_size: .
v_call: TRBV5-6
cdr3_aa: CASSLDRRKDGYNSPLHF

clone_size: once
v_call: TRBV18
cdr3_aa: CASSPAGEQFF

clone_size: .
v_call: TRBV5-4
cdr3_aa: CASSRGQGGSYEQYF

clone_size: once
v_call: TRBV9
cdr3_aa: CASSVGEGRYGYTF

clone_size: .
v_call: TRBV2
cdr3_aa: CASRLEGTKNIQYF

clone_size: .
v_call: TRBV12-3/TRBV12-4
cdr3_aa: CASSLTGNTEAFF

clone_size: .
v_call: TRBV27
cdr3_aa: CASSATGRQAYEQYF

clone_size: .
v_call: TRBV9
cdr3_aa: CASSASGRVTEEQYF

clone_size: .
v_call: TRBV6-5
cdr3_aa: CASTLGTSGELFF

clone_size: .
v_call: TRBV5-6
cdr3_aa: CASSLIRDREYGYTF

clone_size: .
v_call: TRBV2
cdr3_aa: CASRPSGTGSYEQYF

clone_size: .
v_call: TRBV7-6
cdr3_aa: CASSFAEDQPQHF

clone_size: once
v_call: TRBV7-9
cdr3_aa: CASSWGDSLNTEAFF

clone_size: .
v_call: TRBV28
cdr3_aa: CASGLANYGYTF

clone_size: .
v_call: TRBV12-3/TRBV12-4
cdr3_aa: CASRGVAEAFF

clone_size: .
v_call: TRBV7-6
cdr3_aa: CASSLDPSPTGELFF

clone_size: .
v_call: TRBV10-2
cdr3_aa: CASSDVDLRSYTF

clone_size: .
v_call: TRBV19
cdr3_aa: CASSIGDSYEKLFF

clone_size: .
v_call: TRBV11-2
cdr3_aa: CASGTGTYEQYF

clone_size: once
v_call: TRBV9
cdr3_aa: CASSVGQGAGNEQFF

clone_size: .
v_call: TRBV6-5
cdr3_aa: CASSPSGGSGNTIYF

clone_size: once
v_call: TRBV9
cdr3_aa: CASSPGVRETQYF

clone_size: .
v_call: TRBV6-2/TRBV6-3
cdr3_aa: CASSYHRTSGRVYEQYF

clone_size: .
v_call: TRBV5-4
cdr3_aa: CASSWDSYEQYF

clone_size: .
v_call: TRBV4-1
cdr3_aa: CASSQERSTGFGYTF

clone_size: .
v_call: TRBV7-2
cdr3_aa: CASSPLLSLREPQHF

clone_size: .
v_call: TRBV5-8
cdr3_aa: CASSFGGYSGNTIYF

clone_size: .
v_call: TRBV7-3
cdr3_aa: CASSLTGGGDYGYTF

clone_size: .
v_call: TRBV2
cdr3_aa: CASTARTGGDEQYF

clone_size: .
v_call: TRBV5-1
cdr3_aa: CASSRDRGGTGELFF

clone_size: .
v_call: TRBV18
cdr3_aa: CASSPEEGVQPQHF

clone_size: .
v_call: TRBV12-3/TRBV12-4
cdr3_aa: CASTPDGSYGYTF

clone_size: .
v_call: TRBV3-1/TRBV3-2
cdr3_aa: CASILPGRELIRTDTQYF

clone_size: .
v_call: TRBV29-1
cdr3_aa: CSVLNSYEQYF

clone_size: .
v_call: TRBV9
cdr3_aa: CASSVSSGGYEQYF

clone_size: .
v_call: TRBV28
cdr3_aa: CASSYGLNTEAFF

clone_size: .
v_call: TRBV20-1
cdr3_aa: CSGGVADTQYF

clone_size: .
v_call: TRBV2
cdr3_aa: CASRDRAQAYEQYF

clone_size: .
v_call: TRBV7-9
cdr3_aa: CASSPRGQGNTGELFF

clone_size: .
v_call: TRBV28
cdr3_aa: CASSSPGQYRSYEQYF

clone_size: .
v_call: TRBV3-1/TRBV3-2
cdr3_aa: CASSQWTGEDGYTF

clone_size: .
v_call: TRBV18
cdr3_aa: CASSPNQNSNQPQHF

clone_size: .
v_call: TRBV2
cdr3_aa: CAGTLTSGSSSDTQYF

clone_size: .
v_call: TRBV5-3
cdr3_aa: CARSSTSGRDYNEQFF

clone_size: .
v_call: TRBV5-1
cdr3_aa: CASSLEQAPYEQYF

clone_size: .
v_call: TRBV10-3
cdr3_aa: CAISDPLVLTPEAFF

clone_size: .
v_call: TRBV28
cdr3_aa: CASSLYLPGQGNTEAFF

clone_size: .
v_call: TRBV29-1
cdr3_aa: CSVGGGSGRANTGELFF

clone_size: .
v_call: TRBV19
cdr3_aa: CASSLGRLKTNEKLFF

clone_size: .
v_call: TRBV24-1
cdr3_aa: CATSDSGLAGDHEQYF

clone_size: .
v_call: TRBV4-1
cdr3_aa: CASSQAPETQYF